This is a list of T cell receptor beta chains from one sample in a study of technical replicates of blood from a few donors. Libraries were prepared by immunoSEQ multiplex PCR; TCRdb keeps only in-frame clonotypes and omits some of them. The data hold tens of thousands of clones, with approximately 97% observed a single time. The sequenced sample consisted of T cells isolated from PBMCs. The receptors originated from a human donor in good health. Both conserved end residues are part of each CDR3. A D gene is named only where the DNA matches it firmly. Size tells how often a clone was seen (once, few, many) or the class of an expanded clone, and some rows leave it out.

j_gene: TRBJ2-3
abundance: NA
d_gene: TRBD2
v_gene: TRBV27
CDR3nt: TGTGCCAGCAGTATCCTAGCGGGAGGGGATACGCAGTATTTT
CDR3aa: CASSILAGGDTQYF

j_gene: TRBJ1-4
abundance: once
d_gene: NA
v_gene: TRBV2
CDR3nt: TGTGCCAGCATTTTGCAGACTTCGGCTAATGAAAAACTGTTTTTT
CDR3aa: CASILQTSANEKLFF

j_gene: TRBJ1-3
abundance: NA
d_gene: NA
v_gene: TRBV30
CDR3nt: TGTGCCTGGAGTGTAGGGGGTACTGGAAACACCATATATTTT
CDR3aa: CAWSVGGTGNTIYF

j_gene: TRBJ1-5
abundance: NA
d_gene: NA
v_gene: TRBV18
CDR3nt: TGTGCCAGCTCCCAGGGGTTACAGCCCCAGCATTTT
CDR3aa: CASSQGLQPQHF

j_gene: TRBJ1-2
abundance: NA
d_gene: NA
v_gene: TRBV2
CDR3nt: TGTGCCAGCAAAGGGGTAAATTCTAACTATGGCTACACCTTC
CDR3aa: CASKGVNSNYGYTF

j_gene: TRBJ2-2
abundance: NA
d_gene: TRBD1
v_gene: TRBV6-1
CDR3nt: TGTGCCAGCAGTGATTTTGGGACAGGGGCCTTTACCGGGGAGCTGTTTTTT
CDR3aa: CASSDFGTGAFTGELFF

j_gene: TRBJ2-1
abundance: NA
d_gene: NA
v_gene: TRBV27
CDR3nt: TGTGCCAGCAGCCGTCCGGTCACTCTTTATAGCTCCTACAATGAGCAGTTCTTC
CDR3aa: CASSRPVTLYSSYNEQFF

j_gene: TRBJ1-2
abundance: NA
d_gene: TRBD1
v_gene: TRBV4-1
CDR3nt: TGCGCCAGCAGCCAAGCCACAGGGGGGGGCTATGGCTACACCTTC
CDR3aa: CASSQATGGGYGYTF

j_gene: TRBJ1-1
abundance: NA
d_gene: TRBD1
v_gene: TRBV27
CDR3nt: TGTGCCAGCAGTTTCCGACAGGGAGAAGTAGCTTTCTTT
CDR3aa: CASSFRQGEVAFF

j_gene: TRBJ2-7
abundance: NA
d_gene: TRBD1
v_gene: TRBV7-9
CDR3nt: TGTGCCAGCAGCCTAGGGGGCTCACTCTCCTACGAGCAGTACTTC
CDR3aa: CASSLGGSLSYEQYF

j_gene: TRBJ2-3
abundance: NA
d_gene: TRBD2
v_gene: TRBV5-1
CDR3nt: TGCGCCAGCAGCTTGGGGACTAGCGGGACCCGACTGCCAAATACGCAGTATTTT
CDR3aa: CASSLGTSGTRLPNTQYF

j_gene: TRBJ2-2
abundance: NA
d_gene: NA
v_gene: TRBV19
CDR3nt: TGTGCCAGTAGTAGGGCGGGACGCGTGTGGGGGGAGCTGTTTTTT
CDR3aa: CASSRAGRVWGELFF

j_gene: TRBJ1-2
abundance: NA
d_gene: TRBD1
v_gene: TRBV5-4
CDR3nt: TGTGCCAGCAGCTTGGGGACAGGGGTGAGCTATGGCTACACCTTC
CDR3aa: CASSLGTGVSYGYTF

j_gene: TRBJ2-7
abundance: NA
d_gene: TRBD1
v_gene: TRBV9
CDR3nt: TGTGCCAGCAGCACCGGGACAGACCCCTACGAGCAGTACTTC
CDR3aa: CASSTGTDPYEQYF

j_gene: TRBJ2-3
abundance: NA
d_gene: TRBD2
v_gene: TRBV6-1
CDR3nt: TGTGCCAGCATCTATAGCGGGAAATTAGATACGCAGTATTTT
CDR3aa: CASIYSGKLDTQYF

j_gene: TRBJ2-6
abundance: NA
d_gene: NA
v_gene: TRBV19
CDR3nt: TGTGCCAGTACTGACAGGTTAAACTCTGGGGCCAACGTCCTGACTTTC
CDR3aa: CASTDRLNSGANVLTF

j_gene: TRBJ2-2
abundance: once
d_gene: NA
v_gene: TRBV9
CDR3nt: TGTGCCAGCAGCGTAAACCCCCTATCAGGGTTTTTGGAGGGAACCGGGGAGCTGTTTTTT
CDR3aa: CASSVNPLSGFLEGTGELFF

j_gene: TRBJ2-5
abundance: NA
d_gene: TRBD2
v_gene: TRBV9
CDR3nt: TGTGCCAGCAGCCTCCGACTAGCGGGTGGTGAGACCCAGTACTTC
CDR3aa: CASSLRLAGGETQYF

j_gene: TRBJ1-5
abundance: NA
d_gene: NA
v_gene: TRBV9
CDR3nt: TGTGCCAGCAGCAATTCACAGGGCAATCAGCCCCAGCATTTT
CDR3aa: CASSNSQGNQPQHF

j_gene: TRBJ1-1
abundance: NA
d_gene: TRBD1
v_gene: TRBV25-1
CDR3nt: TGTGCCAGCAGTGTTGTGACAGGGTCAGAAGCTTTCTTT
CDR3aa: CASSVVTGSEAFF

j_gene: TRBJ1-2
abundance: NA
d_gene: NA
v_gene: TRBV30
CDR3nt: TGTGCCTGGAGTGTAACATCTCGAAACTATGGCTACACCTTC
CDR3aa: CAWSVTSRNYGYTF

j_gene: TRBJ1-2
abundance: NA
d_gene: NA
v_gene: TRBV11-1
CDR3nt: TGTGCCAGCAGCTTAGCGTCGGCAGGGGGCTACACCTTC
CDR3aa: CASSLASAGGYTF

j_gene: TRBJ2-3
abundance: NA
d_gene: NA
v_gene: TRBV11-2
CDR3nt: TGTGCCAGCAGCCTTACTAGCACGGGCACAGATACGCAGTATTTT
CDR3aa: CASSLTSTGTDTQYF

j_gene: TRBJ1-1
abundance: NA
d_gene: NA
v_gene: TRBV29-1
CDR3nt: TGCAGCGTTGAAGACACAGAGAACACTGAAGCTTTCTTT
CDR3aa: CSVEDTENTEAFF

j_gene: TRBJ2-7
abundance: NA
d_gene: TRBD1
v_gene: TRBV5-1
CDR3nt: TGCGCCAGCAGCAAAAGACAGGGGATAGCCTCCTACGAGCAGTACTTC
CDR3aa: CASSKRQGIASYEQYF

j_gene: TRBJ2-5
abundance: NA
d_gene: NA
v_gene: TRBV29-1
CDR3nt: TGCAGCGTCCGGGAGAGAGAGACCCAGTACTTC
CDR3aa: CSVRERETQYF

j_gene: TRBJ1-1
abundance: NA
d_gene: NA
v_gene: TRBV18
CDR3nt: TGTGCCAGCTCACCTGAGGTTCAAAAGGAAGCTTTCTTT
CDR3aa: CASSPEVQKEAFF

j_gene: TRBJ2-7
abundance: NA
d_gene: TRBD2
v_gene: TRBV15
CDR3nt: TGTGCCACCAGCAGAGGTCAGCTAGCGGGATCCTACGAGCAGTACTTC
CDR3aa: CATSRGQLAGSYEQYF

j_gene: TRBJ2-2
abundance: NA
d_gene: NA
v_gene: TRBV10-3
CDR3nt: TGTGCCATCAGTGACTACGTCAGGCGAACAGGGACCGGGGAGCTGTTTTTT
CDR3aa: CAISDYVRRTGTGELFF

j_gene: TRBJ1-1
abundance: NA
d_gene: NA
v_gene: TRBV9
CDR3nt: TGTGCCAGCAGCGCCAACCAGGGTCGGAACACTGAAGCTTTCTTT
CDR3aa: CASSANQGRNTEAFF

j_gene: TRBJ1-1
abundance: NA
d_gene: TRBD1
v_gene: TRBV9
CDR3nt: TGTGCCAGCAGCGCCTTAAAGACAGGGGATACTGAAGCTTTCTTT
CDR3aa: CASSALKTGDTEAFF

j_gene: TRBJ2-3
abundance: NA
d_gene: NA
v_gene: TRBV13
CDR3nt: TGTGCCAGCAGTCTTCCCGGGGTGACCACAGATACGCAGTATTTT
CDR3aa: CASSLPGVTTDTQYF

j_gene: TRBJ2-1
abundance: NA
d_gene: TRBD1
v_gene: TRBV28
CDR3nt: TGTGCCAGCAGTCCTTTCGGACAGGGGTATGGTAATGAGCAGTTCTTC
CDR3aa: CASSPFGQGYGNEQFF

j_gene: TRBJ1-4
abundance: NA
d_gene: TRBD1
v_gene: TRBV5-8
CDR3nt: TGTGCCAGCAGCTTAAGATACGGGACAGGGGGTGAAAAACTGTTTTTT
CDR3aa: CASSLRYGTGGEKLFF

j_gene: TRBJ2-7
abundance: NA
d_gene: NA
v_gene: TRBV6-1
CDR3nt: TGTGCCAGCAGTCACGGGAGCTCCTACGAGCAGTACTTC
CDR3aa: CASSHGSSYEQYF